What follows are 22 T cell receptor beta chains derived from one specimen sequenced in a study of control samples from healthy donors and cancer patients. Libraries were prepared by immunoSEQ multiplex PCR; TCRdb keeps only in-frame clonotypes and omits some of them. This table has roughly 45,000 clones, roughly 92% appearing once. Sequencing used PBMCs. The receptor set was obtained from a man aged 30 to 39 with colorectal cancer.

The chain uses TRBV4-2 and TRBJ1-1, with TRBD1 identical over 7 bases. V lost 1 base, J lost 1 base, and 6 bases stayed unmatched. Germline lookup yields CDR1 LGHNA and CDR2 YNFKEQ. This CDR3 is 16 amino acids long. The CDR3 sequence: CASSQASAGGNTEAFF. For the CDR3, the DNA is TGTGCCAGCAGCCAAGCTTCGGCAGGGGGGAACACTGAAGCTTTCTTT.

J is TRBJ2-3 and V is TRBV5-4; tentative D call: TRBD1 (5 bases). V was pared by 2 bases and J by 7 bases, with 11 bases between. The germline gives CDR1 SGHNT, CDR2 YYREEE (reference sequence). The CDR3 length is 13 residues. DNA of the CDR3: TGTGCCAGCAGCTTTTCCGACAGAAATACGCAGTATTTT. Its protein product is CASSFSDRNTQYF.

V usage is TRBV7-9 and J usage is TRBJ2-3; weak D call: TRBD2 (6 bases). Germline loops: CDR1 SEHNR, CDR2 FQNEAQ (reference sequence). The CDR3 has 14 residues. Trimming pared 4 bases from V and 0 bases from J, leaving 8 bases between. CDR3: CASSWGLSTDTQYF. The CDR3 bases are TGTGCCAGCAGCTGGGGACTTAGCACAGATACGCAGTATTTT. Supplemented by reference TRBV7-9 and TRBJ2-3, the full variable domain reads DTGVSQNPRHKITKRGQNVTFRCDPISEHNRLYWYRQTLGQGPEFLTYFQNEAQLEKSRLLSDRFSAERPKGSFSTLEIQRTEQGDSAMYLCASSWGLSTDTQYFGPGTRLTVL.

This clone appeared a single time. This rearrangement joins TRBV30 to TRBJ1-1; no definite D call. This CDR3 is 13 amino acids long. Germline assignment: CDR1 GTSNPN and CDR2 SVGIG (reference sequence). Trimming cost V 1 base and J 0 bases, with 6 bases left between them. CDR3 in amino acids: CAWSAEMNTEAFF. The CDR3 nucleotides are TGTGCCTGGAGTGCAGAGATGAACACTGAAGCTTTCTTT.

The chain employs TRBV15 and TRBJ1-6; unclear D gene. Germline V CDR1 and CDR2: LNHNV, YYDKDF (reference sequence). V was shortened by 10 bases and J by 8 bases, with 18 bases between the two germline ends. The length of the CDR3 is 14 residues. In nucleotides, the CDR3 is TGTGCCATCCGGATCGGCGGGGAAGATTCACCCCTCCACTTT. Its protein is CAIRIGGEDSPLHF. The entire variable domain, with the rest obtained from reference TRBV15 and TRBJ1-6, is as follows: DAMVIQNPRYQVTQFGKPVTLSCSQTLNHNVMYWYQQKSSQAPKLLFHYYDKDFNNEADTPDNFQSRRPNTSFCFLDIRSPGLGDTAMYLCAIRIGGEDSPLHFGNGTRLTVT.

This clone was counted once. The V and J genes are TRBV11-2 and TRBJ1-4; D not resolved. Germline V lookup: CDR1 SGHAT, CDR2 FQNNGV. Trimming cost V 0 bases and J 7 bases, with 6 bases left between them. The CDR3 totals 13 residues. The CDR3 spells CASSLDPGEKLFF. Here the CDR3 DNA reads TGTGCCAGCAGCTTAGATCCAGGTGAAAAACTGTTTTTT. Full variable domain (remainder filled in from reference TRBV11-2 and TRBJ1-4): EAGVAQSPRYKIIEKRQSVAFWCNPISGHATLYWYQQILGQGPKLLIQFQNNGVVDDSQLPKDRFSAERLKGVDSTLKIQPAKLEDSAVYLCASSLDPGEKLFFGSGTQLSVL.

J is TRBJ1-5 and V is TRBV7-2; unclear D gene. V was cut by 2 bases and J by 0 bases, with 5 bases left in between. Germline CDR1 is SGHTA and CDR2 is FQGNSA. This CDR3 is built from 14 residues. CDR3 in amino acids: CASSLPYSNQPQHF. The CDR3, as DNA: TGTGCCAGCAGCTTACCCTATAGCAATCAGCCCCAGCATTTT.

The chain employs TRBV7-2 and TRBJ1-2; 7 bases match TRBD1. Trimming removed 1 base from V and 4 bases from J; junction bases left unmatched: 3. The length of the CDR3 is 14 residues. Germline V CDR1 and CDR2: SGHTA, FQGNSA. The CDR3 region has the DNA TGTGCCAGCAGCTTAGGAAGACAGGGCTATGGCTACACCTTC. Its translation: CASSLGRQGYGYTF.

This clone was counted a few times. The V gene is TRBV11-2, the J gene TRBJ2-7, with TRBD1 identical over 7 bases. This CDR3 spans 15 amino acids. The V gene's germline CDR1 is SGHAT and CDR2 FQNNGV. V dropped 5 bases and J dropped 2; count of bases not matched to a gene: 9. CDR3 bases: TGTGCCAGCAGCCCAGACCGGGACAGAGCCTACGAGCAGTACTTC. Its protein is CASSPDRDRAYEQYF.

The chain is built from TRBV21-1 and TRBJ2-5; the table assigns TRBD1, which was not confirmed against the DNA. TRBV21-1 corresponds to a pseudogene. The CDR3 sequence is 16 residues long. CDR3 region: CASSKGGSTGVETQYF. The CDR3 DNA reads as TGTGCCAGCAGCAAAGGGGGTTCGACAGGGGTGGAGACCCAGTACTTC.

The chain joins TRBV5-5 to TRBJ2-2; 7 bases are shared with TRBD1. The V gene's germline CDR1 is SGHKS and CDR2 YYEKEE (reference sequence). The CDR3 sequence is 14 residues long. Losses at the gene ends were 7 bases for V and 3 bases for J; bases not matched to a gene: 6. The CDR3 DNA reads TGTGCCAGCCGATTACAGGGGTACACCGGGGAGCTGTTTTTT. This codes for CASRLQGYTGELFF.

CDR3 amino acids: CASSFASGGLRRTDTQYF. In nucleotides, the CDR3 is TGTGCCAGCAGCTTCGCTAGCGGGGGATTGAGAAGGACAGATACGCAGTATTTT. The chain carries TRBV7-9 and TRBJ2-3, with TRBD2 matching over 10 bases. CDR1 SEHNR and CDR2 FQNEAQ come from the germline V gene (reference sequence). This CDR3 comprises 18 residues. Unmatched junction bases numbered 12, after V lost 3 bases and J lost 3 bases.

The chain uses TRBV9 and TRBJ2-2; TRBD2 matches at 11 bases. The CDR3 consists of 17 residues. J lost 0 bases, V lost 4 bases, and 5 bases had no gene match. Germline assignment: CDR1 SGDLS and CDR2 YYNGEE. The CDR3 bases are TGTGCCAGCAGCCCACTAGCGGGGGTAGCGAACACCGGGGAGCTGTTTTTT. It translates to CASSPLAGVANTGELFF.

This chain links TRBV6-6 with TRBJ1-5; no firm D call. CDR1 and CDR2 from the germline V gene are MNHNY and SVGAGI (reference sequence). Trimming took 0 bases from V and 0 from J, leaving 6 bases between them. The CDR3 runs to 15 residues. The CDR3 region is CASSYSTDSNQPQHF. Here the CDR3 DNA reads TGTGCCAGCAGTTACTCGACTGATAGCAATCAGCCCCAGCATTTT.

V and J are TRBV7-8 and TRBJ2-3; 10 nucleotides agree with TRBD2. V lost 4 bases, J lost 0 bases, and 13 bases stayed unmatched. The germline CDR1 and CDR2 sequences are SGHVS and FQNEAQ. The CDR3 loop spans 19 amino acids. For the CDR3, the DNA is TGTGCCAGCAGCTCCAGGGGGCTAGCGGGGGCCCTTAGCACAGATACGCAGTATTTT. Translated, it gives CASSSRGLAGALSTDTQYF.

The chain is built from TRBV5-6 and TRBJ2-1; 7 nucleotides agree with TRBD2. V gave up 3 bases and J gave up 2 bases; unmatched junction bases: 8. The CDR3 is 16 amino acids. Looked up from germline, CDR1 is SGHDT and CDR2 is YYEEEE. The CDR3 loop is CASSWGPAGTYNEQFF. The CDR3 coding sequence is TGTGCCAGCAGCTGGGGCCCAGCGGGGACCTACAATGAGCAGTTCTTC.

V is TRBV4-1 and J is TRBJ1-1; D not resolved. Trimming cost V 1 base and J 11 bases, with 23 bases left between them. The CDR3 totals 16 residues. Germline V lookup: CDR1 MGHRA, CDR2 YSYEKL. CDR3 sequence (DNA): TGCGCCAGCAGCCAAGTAAGGCGGGATCCCCTAAACGGGGCTTTCTTT. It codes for CASSQVRRDPLNGAFF.

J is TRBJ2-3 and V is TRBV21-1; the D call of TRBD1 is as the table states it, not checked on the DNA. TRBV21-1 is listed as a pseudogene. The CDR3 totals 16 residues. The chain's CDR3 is CASSKVGQGRTDTQYF. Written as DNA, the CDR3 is TGTGCCAGCAGCAAAGTGGGTCAGGGCCGCACAGATACGCAGTATTTT.

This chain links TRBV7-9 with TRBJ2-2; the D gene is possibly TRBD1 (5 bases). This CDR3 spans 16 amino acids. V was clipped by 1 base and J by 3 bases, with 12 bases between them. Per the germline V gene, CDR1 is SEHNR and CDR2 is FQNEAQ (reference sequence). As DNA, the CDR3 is TGTGCCAGCAGCTTAGAGTGGCAGGGTTACACCGGGGAGCTGTTTTTT. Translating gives CASSLEWQGYTGELFF.

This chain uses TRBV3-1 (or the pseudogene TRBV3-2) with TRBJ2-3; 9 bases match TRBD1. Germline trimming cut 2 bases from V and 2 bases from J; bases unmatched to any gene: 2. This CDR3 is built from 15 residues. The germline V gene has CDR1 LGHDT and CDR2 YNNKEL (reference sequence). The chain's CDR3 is CASSQWTGVTDTQYF. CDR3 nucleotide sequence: TGTGCCAGCAGCCAATGGACAGGGGTCACAGATACGCAGTATTTT.

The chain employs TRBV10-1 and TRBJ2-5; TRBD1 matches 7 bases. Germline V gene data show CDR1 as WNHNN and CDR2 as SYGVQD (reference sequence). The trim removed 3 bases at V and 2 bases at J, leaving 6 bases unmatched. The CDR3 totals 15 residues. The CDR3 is CASSEMGQRQETQYF. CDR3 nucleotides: TGCGCCAGCAGTGAAATGGGACAGCGTCAAGAGACCCAGTACTTC.

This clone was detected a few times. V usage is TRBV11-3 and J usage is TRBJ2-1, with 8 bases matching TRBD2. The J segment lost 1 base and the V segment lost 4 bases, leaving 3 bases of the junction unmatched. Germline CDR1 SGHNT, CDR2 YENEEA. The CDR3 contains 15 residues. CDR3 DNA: TGTGCCAGCAGCTACGGGGGGGCGTCCTACAATGAGCAGTTCTTC. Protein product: CASSYGGASYNEQFF.